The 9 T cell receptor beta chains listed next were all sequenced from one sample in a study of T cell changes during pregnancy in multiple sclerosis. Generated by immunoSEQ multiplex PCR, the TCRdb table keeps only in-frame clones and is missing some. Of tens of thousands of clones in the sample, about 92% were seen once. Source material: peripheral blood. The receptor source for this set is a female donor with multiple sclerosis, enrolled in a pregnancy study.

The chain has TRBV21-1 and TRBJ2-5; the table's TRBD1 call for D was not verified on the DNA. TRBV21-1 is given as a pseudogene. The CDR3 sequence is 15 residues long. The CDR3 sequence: CASSSPDRVRETQYF. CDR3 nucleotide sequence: TGTGCCAGCAGCTCCCCGGACAGGGTGAGGGAGACCCAGTACTTC.

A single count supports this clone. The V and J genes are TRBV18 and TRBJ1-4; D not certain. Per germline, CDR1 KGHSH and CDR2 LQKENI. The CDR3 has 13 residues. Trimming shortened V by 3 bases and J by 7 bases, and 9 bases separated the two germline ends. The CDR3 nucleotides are TGTGCCAGCTCACCTTCGGGTGTTGAAAAACTGTTTTTT. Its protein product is CASSPSGVEKLFF.

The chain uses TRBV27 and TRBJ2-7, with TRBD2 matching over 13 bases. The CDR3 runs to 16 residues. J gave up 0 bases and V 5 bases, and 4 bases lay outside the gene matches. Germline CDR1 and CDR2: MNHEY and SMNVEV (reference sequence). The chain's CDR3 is CASSPRTSGSSYEQYF. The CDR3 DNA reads TGTGCCAGCAGTCCCAGGACTAGCGGGAGCTCCTACGAGCAGTACTTC.

CDR3 sequence: CASSEGEASYNEQFF. In DNA, the CDR3 is TGTGCCAGCAGTGAAGGTGAAGCTTCCTACAATGAGCAGTTCTTC. The rearrangement uses TRBV6-4 and TRBJ2-1; no definite D call. Between the trimmed V and J ends, which lost 3 bases and 1 base, there was a span of 10 bases. Germline CDR1 is MRHNA and CDR2 is SNTAGT. The CDR3 contains 15 residues.

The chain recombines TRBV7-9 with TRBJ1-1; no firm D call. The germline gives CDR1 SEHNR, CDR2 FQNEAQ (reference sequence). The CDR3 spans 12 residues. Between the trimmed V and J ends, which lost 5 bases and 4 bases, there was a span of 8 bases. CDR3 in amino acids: CASSTGSTEAFF. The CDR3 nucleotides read TGTGCCAGCAGCACGGGGAGCACTGAAGCTTTCTTT.

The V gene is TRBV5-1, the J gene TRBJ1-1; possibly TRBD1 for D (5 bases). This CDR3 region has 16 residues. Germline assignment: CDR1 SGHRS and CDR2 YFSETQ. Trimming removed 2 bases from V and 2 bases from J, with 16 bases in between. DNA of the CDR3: TGCGCCAGCAGCTTAGGTTTTGGGGCTTCAAACACTGAAGCTTTCTTT. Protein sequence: CASSLGFGASNTEAFF.

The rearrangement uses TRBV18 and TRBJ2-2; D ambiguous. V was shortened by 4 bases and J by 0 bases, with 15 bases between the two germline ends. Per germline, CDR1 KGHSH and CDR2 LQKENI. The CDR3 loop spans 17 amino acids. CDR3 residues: CASSRSSVNSNTGELFF. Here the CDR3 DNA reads TGTGCCAGCTCACGATCCTCGGTAAACTCGAACACCGGGGAGCTGTTTTTT.

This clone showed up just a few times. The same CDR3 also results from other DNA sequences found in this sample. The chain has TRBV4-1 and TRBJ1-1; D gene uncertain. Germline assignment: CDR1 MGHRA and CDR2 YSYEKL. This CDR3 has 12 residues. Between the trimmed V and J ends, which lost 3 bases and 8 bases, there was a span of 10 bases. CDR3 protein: CASSQATEEAFF. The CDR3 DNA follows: TGCGCCAGCAGCCAGGCTACAGAAGAAGCTTTCTTT.

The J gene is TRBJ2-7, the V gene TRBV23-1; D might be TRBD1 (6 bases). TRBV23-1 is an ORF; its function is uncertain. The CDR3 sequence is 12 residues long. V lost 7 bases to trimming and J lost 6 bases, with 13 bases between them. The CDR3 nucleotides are TGCGCCAGCACCCAGCACAGGGTCGAGCAGTACTTC. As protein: CASTQHRVEQYF.